The subject of this entry is one TCR beta chain. Germline lookup yields CDR1 WSHSY and CDR2 SAAADI. The CDR3 spans 17 residues. V was cut by 2 bases and J by 0 bases, with 11 bases left in between. The sample comes from a study of CD8 T cells in Susac syndrome. An amount of RNA that ranged from roughly 0.5 to 1 ug was reverse transcribed with random hexamers. TCRdb reprocessed the immunoSEQ multiplex PCR reads with MiXCR, giving one entry per CDR3 protein. The sample includes about 200,000 distinct CDR3 sequences, approximately 95% of them seen just once. Sequencing used CD4+ T cells from PBMCs. J is TRBJ2-6 and V is TRBV10-2; the D is unclear. The TCR comes from a human donor with multiple sclerosis. The CDR3 loop reads CASSEGEPYSGANVLTF. The CDR3 region has the DNA TGCGCCAGCAGTGAGGGGGAACCGTACTCTGGGGCCAACGTCCTGACTTTC.